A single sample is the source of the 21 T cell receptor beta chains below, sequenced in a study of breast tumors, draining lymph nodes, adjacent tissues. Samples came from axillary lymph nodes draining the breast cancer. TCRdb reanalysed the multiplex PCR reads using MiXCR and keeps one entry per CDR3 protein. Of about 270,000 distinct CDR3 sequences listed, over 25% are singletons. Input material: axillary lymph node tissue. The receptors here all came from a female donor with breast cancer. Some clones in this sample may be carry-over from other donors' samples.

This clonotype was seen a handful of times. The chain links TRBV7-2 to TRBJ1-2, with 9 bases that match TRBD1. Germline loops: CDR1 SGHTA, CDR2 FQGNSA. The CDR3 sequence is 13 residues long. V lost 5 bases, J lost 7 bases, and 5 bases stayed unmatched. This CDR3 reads CASSQGTGCGYTF. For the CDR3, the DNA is TGTGCCAGCAGCCAAGGGACAGGGTGTGGCTACACCTTC. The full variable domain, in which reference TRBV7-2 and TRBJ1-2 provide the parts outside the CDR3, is GAGVSQSPSNKVTEKGKDVELRCDPISGHTALYWYRQSLGQGLEFLIYFQGNSAPDKSGLPSDRFSAERTGGSVSTLTIQRTQQEDSAVYLCASSQGTGCGYTFGSGTRLTVV.

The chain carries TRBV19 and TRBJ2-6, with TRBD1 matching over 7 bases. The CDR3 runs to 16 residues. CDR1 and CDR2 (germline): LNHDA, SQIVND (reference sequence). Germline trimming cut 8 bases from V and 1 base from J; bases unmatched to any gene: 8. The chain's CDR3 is CASVRDSNSGANVLTF. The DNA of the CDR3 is TGTGCCAGTGTCCGGGACAGCAATTCTGGGGCCAACGTCCTGACTTTC.

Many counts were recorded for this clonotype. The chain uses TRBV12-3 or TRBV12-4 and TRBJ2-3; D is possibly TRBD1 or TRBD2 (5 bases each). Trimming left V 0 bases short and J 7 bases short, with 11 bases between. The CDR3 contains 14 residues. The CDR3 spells CASSLAGPFYTQYF. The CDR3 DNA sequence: TGTGCCAGCAGTTTAGCGGGACCCTTCTATACGCAGTATTTT.

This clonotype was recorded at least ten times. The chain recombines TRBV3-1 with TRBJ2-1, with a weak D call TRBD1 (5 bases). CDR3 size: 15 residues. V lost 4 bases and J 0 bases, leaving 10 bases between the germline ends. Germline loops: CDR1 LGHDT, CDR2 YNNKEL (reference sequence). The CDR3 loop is CASSPDSISYNEQFF. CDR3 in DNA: TGTGCCAGCAGCCCAGACAGCATCTCCTACAATGAGCAGTTCTTC.

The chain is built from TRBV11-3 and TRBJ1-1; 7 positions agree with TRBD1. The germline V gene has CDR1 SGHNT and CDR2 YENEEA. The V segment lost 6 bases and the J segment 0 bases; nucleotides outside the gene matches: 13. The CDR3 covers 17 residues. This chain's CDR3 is CASRPPGGGLMNTEAFF. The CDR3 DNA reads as TGTGCCAGCAGGCCCCCTGGAGGGGGCCTCATGAACACTGAAGCTTTCTTT.

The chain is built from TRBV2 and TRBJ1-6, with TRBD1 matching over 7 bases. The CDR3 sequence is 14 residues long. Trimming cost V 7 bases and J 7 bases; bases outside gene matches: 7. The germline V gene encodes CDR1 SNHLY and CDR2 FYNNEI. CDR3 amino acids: CASTRDSRNSPLHF. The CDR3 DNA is TGTGCCAGCACCCGGGACAGCAGAAATTCACCCCTCCACTTT.

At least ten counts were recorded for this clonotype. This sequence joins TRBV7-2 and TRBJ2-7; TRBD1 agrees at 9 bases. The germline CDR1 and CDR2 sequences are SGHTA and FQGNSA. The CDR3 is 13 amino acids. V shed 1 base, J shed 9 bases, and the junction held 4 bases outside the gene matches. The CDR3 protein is CASSLGTGGAQYF. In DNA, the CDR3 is TGTGCCAGCAGCTTAGGTACAGGGGGCGCGCAGTACTTC.

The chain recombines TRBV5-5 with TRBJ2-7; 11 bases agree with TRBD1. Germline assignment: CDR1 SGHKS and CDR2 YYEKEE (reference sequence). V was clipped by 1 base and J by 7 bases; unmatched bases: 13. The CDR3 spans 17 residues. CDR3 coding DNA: TGTGCCAGCAGCTTGAGGGTGGCAGGGACAGGGGGTGAAGAGCAGTACTTC. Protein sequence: CASSLRVAGTGGEEQYF.

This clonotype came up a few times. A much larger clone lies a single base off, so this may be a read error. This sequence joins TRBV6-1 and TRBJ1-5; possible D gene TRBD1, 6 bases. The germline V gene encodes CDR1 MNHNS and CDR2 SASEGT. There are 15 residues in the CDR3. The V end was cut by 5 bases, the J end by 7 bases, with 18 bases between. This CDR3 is CASSQGLGGRQPQHF. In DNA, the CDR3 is TGTGCCAGCAGTCAAGGTTTGGGGGGGCGGCAGCCCCAGCATTTT.

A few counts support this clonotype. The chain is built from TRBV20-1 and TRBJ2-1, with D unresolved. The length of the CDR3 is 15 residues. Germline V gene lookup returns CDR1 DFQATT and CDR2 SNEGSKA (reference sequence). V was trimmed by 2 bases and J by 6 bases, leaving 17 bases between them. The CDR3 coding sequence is TGCAGTGCTAGAACTGTCGGCGGAGCGACCAATGAGCAGTTCTTC. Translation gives CSARTVGGATNEQFF.

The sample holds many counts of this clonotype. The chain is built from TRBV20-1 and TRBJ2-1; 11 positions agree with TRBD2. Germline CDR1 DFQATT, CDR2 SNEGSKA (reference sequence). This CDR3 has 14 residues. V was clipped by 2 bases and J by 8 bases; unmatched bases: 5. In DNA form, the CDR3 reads TGCAGTGCTAGATGGGGACTAGCGGTTGATGAGCAGTTCTTC. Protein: CSARWGLAVDEQFF.

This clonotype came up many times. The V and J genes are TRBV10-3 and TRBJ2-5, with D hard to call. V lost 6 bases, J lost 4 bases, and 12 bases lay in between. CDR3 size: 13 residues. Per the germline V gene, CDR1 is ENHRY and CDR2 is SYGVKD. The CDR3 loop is CAIRNLPGETQYF. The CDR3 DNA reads TGTGCCATCAGGAACTTACCTGGAGAGACCCAGTACTTC.

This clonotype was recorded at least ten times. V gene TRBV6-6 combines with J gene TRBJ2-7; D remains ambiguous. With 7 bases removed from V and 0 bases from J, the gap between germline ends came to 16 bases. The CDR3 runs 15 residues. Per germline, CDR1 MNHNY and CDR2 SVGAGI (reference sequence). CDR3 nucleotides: TGTGCCAGCACCTACAGCCTCCCGAGCTCCTACGAGCAGTACTTC. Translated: CASTYSLPSSYEQYF.

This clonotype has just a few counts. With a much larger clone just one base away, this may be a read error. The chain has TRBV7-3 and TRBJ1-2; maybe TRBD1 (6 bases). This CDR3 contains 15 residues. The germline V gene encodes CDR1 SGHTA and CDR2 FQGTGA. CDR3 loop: CASSLGPRTDDGYPF. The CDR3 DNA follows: TGTGCCAGCAGCTTGGGTCCCCGGACAGACGATGGCTACCCCTTC.

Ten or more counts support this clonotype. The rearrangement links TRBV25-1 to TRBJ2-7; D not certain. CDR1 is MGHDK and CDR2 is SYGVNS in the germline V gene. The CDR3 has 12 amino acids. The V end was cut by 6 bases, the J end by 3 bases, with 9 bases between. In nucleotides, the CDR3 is TGTGCCAGCAGCCCCATGAACTACGAGCAGTACTTC. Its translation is CASSPMNYEQYF.

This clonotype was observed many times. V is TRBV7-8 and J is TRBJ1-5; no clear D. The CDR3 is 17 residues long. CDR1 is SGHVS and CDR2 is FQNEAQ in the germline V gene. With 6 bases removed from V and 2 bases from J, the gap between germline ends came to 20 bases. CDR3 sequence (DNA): TGTGCCAGCAGTCAAACCCCGGGAAGGGCAGGCAATCAGCCCCAGCATTTT. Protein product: CASSQTPGRAGNQPQHF.

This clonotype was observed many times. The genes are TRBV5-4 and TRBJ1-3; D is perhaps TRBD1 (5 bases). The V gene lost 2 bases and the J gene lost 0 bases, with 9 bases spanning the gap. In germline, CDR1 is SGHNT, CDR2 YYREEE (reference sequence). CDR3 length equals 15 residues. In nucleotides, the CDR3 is TGTGCCAGCAGCTTTCTGGGGGGCTCTGGAAACACCATATATTTT. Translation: CASSFLGGSGNTIYF.

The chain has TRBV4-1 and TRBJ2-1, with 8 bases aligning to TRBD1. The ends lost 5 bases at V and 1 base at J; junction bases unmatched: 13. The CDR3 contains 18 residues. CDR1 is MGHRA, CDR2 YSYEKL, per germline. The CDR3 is CASSLNRGAGYSYNEQFF. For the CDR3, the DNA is TGCGCCAGCAGCTTAAACAGGGGGGCGGGATATTCCTACAATGAGCAGTTCTTC.

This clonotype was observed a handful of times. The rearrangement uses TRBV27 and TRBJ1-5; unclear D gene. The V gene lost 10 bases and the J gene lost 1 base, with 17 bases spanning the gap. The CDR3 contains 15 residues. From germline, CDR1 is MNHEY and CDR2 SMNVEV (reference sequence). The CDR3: CATATGSLSNQPQHF. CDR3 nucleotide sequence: TGTGCCACCGCGACGGGGTCCCTCAGCAATCAGCCCCAGCATTTT.

CDR3 region: CASSPRQGANVLTF. The CDR3 DNA is TGTGCCAGCTCACCTCGGCAGGGGGCCAACGTCCTGACTTTC. The V call is TRBV18, the J call TRBJ2-6; no firm D call. The CDR3 totals 14 residues. Per the germline V gene, CDR1 is KGHSH and CDR2 is LQKENI. V lost 3 bases and J lost 4, with 7 bases in between.

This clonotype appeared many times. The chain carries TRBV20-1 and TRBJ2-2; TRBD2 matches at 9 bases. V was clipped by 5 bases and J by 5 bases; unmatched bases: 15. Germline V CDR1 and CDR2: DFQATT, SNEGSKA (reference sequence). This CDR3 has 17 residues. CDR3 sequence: CSAPRPSGRRDTGELFF. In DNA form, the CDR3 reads TGCAGTGCTCCCAGGCCCAGCGGGAGGCGGGATACCGGGGAGCTGTTTTTT.